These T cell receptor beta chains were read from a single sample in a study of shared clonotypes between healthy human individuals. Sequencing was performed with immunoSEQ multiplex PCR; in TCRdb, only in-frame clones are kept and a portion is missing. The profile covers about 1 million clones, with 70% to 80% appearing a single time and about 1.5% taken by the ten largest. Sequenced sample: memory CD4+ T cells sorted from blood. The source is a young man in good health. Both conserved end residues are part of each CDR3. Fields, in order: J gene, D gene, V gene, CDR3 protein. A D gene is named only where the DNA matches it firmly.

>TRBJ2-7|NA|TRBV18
CASSPLRGGYEQYF
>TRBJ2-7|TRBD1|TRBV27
CASSPSGTASYEQYF
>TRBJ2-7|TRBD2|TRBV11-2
CASSLAGGMLEQYF
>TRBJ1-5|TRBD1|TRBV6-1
CASSERQGTGNQPQHF
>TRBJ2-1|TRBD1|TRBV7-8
CASSLAGDRHNEQFF
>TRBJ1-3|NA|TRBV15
CATGATENGEEGVGNTIYF
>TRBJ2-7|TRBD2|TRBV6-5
CASSLGLADSYEQYF
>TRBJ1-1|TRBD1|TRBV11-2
CASSLPTGWDTEAFF
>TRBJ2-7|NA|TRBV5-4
CASSLGLDLVSWSGF
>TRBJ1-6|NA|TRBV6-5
CATDDSPLHF
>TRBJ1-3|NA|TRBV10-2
CASSDARSSGNTIYF
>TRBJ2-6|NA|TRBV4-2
CASSPGQSSGANVLTF
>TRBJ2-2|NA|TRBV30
CAWSTVGVGELFF
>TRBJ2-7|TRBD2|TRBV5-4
CASSAGLPAYEQYF
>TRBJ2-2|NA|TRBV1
CTSSQDLAGGLAGELFF
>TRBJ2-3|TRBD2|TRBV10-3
CAISRGADTQYF
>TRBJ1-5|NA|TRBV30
CAWAGVGNQPQHF
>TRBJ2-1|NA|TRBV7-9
CASSSGPGRDNEQFF
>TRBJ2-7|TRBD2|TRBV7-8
CASSTATSGSYEQYF
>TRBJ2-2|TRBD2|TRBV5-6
CASSAGLAGGHTTGELFF
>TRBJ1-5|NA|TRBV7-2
CASSLGTGTQPQHF
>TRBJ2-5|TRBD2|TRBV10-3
CAISERGGQTQYF
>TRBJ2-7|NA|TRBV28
CASSLDSYEQYF
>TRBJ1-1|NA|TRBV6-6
CASRVLQGMGDTEAFF
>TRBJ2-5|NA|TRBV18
CASSPPTSEETQYF